This T cell receptor (beta chain) was found in a study of Ad26.COV2.S vaccination and SARS-CoV-2 variants. Treatment of the sample: roughly 20 received Ad26.COV2.S at low or high dose, single or two shots; several received placebo; per-sample allocation not given. Each sample was drawn 63 days after the first injection (of vaccine or placebo). The assay was immunoSEQ multiplex PCR, and TCRdb's table has in-frame clones only and misses some. The sample shows fewer than 500,000 clones, around 91% of them seen only once. The clonotype comes from a person aged 18-65 years who received the Ad26.COV2.S COVID-19 vaccine or a placebo. The sample here was peripheral blood, taken in a trial of Ad26.COV2.S vaccine versus placebo.

Here the CDR3 DNA reads TGTGCCAGCAGCCAAGGGTCGGGGGGACGAGAGACCCAGTACTTC. As protein: CASSQGSGGRETQYF. The J gene is TRBJ2-5, the V gene TRBV4-2; 7 bases map to TRBD2. Germline assignment: CDR1 LGHNA and CDR2 YNFKEQ. The CDR3 is 15 residues long. With 1 base clipped from V and 4 bases from J, the junction kept 6 bases outside the gene matches.